A single sample is the source of the 2 T cell receptor beta chains below, sequenced in a study of technical replicates of blood from a handful of donors. Profiling relied on immunoSEQ multiplex PCR, and the TCRdb table lists in-frame clones only, not all of them. Of about 74,000 clones listed, over 90% are singletons. The specimen sequenced was T cells isolated from PBMCs. Receptor source: a human donor in good health.

The rearrangement links TRBV9 to TRBJ2-5; possibly TRBD1 for D (6 bases). Trimming took 3 bases from V and 5 from J, leaving 17 bases between them. Germline CDR1 reads SGDLS; CDR2 reads YYNGEE. This CDR3 region has 15 residues. The DNA for the CDR3 is TGTGCCAGCAGCGCTAAGGGGGAACGGCGGGAGACCCAGTACTTC. This translates into CASSAKGERRETQYF.

This chain links TRBV7-9 with TRBJ2-7, with D tentatively TRBD1 (5 bases). The length of the CDR3 is 12 residues. Germline values: CDR1 SEHNR, CDR2 FQNEAQ (reference sequence). The V and J ends lost 1 base and 5 bases respectively, with 6 bases between them. Here the CDR3 reads CASSLEGDEQYF. The DNA of the CDR3 is TGTGCCAGCAGCTTAGAAGGGGACGAGCAGTACTTC.